A single sample gave rise to the 27 T cell receptor beta chains below, sequenced in a study of T cell repertoires in cytomegalovirus infection. These receptors are not linked to any known antigen. A single record per CDR3 protein comes from TCRdb applying MiXCR to the reads. The sample has 310,000 or so distinct CDR3 sequences; about 25% are singletons. The specimen was cultured PBMCs, collected from culture after CMV antigen stimulation. These TCRs come from a human donor in good health (CMV status not recorded). Some clones in this sample may be carry-over from other donors' samples.

A few counts support this clonotype. The chain uses TRBV5-4 and TRBJ2-6, with 7 bases lining up with TRBD1. V lost 5 bases, J lost 1 base, and 6 bases stayed unmatched. This CDR3 is built from 16 residues. Per the germline V gene, CDR1 is SGHNT and CDR2 is YYREEE (reference sequence). The CDR3 region is CASSFAGGSGANVLTF. CDR3 coding DNA: TGTGCCAGCAGTTTCGCAGGGGGTTCTGGGGCCAACGTCCTGACTTTC.

The chain recombines TRBV11-3 with TRBJ2-7; D perhaps matches TRBD2 (6 bases). Per the germline V gene, CDR1 is SGHNT and CDR2 is YENEEA. Trimming took off 4 bases at V and 2 bases at J, with 12 bases between the two ends. The CDR3 totals 14 residues. The CDR3 loop reads CASSYSSGTYEQYV. CDR3 DNA: TGTGCCAGCAGCTATAGTAGCGGAACCTACGAGCAGTACGTC.

This chain connects TRBV4-1 to TRBJ2-5, with D possibly being TRBD2 (6 bases). There are 14 residues in the CDR3. CDR1 is MGHRA, CDR2 YSYEKL, per germline. V lost 5 bases and J 5 bases, leaving 15 bases between the germline ends. In DNA form, the CDR3 reads TGCGCCAGCAGCGTTTATTCGGAGGGCGAGACCCAGTACTTC. It specifies CASSVYSEGETQYF.

This chain links TRBV10-3 with TRBJ2-5; perhaps TRBD1 as D (5 bases). The germline V gene encodes CDR1 ENHRY and CDR2 SYGVKD. This CDR3 has 13 amino acids. Trimming took 11 bases from V and 3 from J, leaving 16 bases between them. Written as DNA, the CDR3 is TGTGCCTCCAAAGGACACCAGGAAGAGACCCAGTACTTC. Encoded protein: CASKGHQEETQYF.

The chain has TRBV6-6 and TRBJ2-7, with TRBD2 matching 9 bases. Unmatched junction bases numbered 8, after V lost 6 bases and J lost 2 bases. Germline values: CDR1 MNHNY, CDR2 SVGAGI (reference sequence). The CDR3 is 15 residues long. The CDR3: CASRSGLAGAYEQYF. DNA of the CDR3: TGTGCCAGCAGATCCGGGTTAGCGGGGGCCTACGAGCAGTACTTC.

J is TRBJ2-7 and V is TRBV6-2 or TRBV6-3, with D hard to call. The CDR3 consists of 13 residues. Germline assignment: CDR1 MNHEY and CDR2 SVGEGT. V lost 7 bases, J lost 0 bases, and 10 bases lay in between. CDR3 sequence reads: CASTGPSSYEQYV. CDR3 in DNA: TGTGCCAGCACCGGACCCAGCTCCTACGAGCAGTACGTC.

This rearrangement joins TRBV6-5 to TRBJ2-7; 7 nucleotides line up with TRBD2. The CDR3 consists of 14 residues. From germline, CDR1 is MNHEY and CDR2 SVGAGI. With V trimmed by 7 bases and J by 4 bases, 10 bases remained unmatched. Here the CDR3 DNA reads TGTGCCAGCATGGGCCCAGCGGGACTATACGAGCAGTACTTC. This gives the protein CASMGPAGLYEQYF.

This clonotype showed up many times. The V gene is TRBV7-6, the J gene TRBJ2-7, with TRBD1 matching 10 bases. This CDR3 has 15 residues. Germline CDR1 reads SGHVS; CDR2 reads FNYEAQ. V trimming: 5 bases; J trimming: 2 bases; junction bases outside the gene matches: 6. DNA for the CDR3: TGTGCCAGCAGCCTCGGACAGGGGGGAACCTACGAGCAGTACTTC. Protein: CASSLGQGGTYEQYF.

The chain uses TRBV5-4 and TRBJ2-2, with D tentatively TRBD2 (6 bases). Trimming removed 4 bases from V and 2 bases from J, with 12 bases in between. The germline V gene encodes CDR1 SGHNT and CDR2 YYREEE (reference sequence). The CDR3 is made up of 15 amino acids. The CDR3 loop is CASSPTSGNTGELFF. CDR3 coding DNA: TGTGCCAGCAGCCCGACTAGTGGTAACACCGGGGAGCTGTTTTTT.

The table lists this clonotype with a few counts. CDR3 in DNA: TGTGCCAGCAGCCCGGACAGGGCAGCTGGAAACACCATATATTTT. It encodes CASSPDRAAGNTIYF. This sequence joins TRBV12-3 or TRBV12-4 and TRBJ1-3; 8 bases agree with TRBD1. The junction had 6 bases not matched to a gene; V was cut back by 6 bases and J by 2 bases. The CDR3 totals 15 residues.

The rearrangement links TRBV10-3 to TRBJ1-2; 11 nucleotides agree with TRBD1. With 3 bases clipped from V and 8 bases from J, the junction kept 11 bases outside the gene matches. The CDR3 is 16 residues long. CDR1 is ENHRY and CDR2 is SYGVKD in the germline V gene. The CDR3 nucleotides are TGTGCCATCAGTGAACCGGGACAGGGGGACCGATACGGCTACACCTTC. Encoded protein: CAISEPGQGDRYGYTF.

The genes are TRBV7-6 and TRBJ1-1; D unresolved. V was cut by 4 bases and J by 4 bases, with 7 bases left in between. In germline, CDR1 is SGHVS, CDR2 FNYEAQ. The CDR3 runs 12 residues. CDR3 protein: CASSSTATEAFF. The DNA for the CDR3 is TGTGCCAGCAGCTCGACGGCCACTGAAGCTTTCTTT.

This clonotype was recorded only once. This sequence joins TRBV4-1 and TRBJ2-1; D gene uncertain. Between the trimmed V and J ends, which lost 1 base and 4 bases, there was a span of 20 bases. The CDR3 length is 18 residues. The germline CDR1 and CDR2 sequences are MGHRA and YSYEKL. Here the CDR3 reads CASSQGLLVGSLYNEQFF. The DNA of the CDR3 is TGCGCCAGCAGCCAAGGGTTATTAGTGGGCTCGTTGTACAATGAGCAGTTCTTC.

V and J are TRBV7-3 and TRBJ1-4; TRBD1 aligns across 7 bases. V gave up 6 bases and J gave up 4 bases; unmatched junction bases: 5. Germline V gene sequence: CDR1 SGHTA, CDR2 FQGTGA. CDR3 length: 14 amino acids. Written as DNA, the CDR3 is TGTGCCAGCAGACCGACAGGGAGTAATGAAAAACTGTTTTTT. Translation gives CASRPTGSNEKLFF. The full variable domain, completed using reference TRBV7-3 and TRBJ1-4, is GAGVSQTPSNKVTEKGKYVELRCDPISGHTALYWYRQSLGQGPEFLIYFQGTGAADDSGLPNDRFFAVRPEGSVSTLKIQRTERGDSAVYLCASRPTGSNEKLFFGSGTQLSVL.

This clonotype has at least ten counts. The chain links TRBV7-9 to TRBJ2-2, with 14 bases identical to TRBD2. The trim removed 7 bases at V and 3 bases at J, leaving 13 bases unmatched. This CDR3 contains 19 residues. Per germline, CDR1 SEHNR and CDR2 FQNEAQ (reference sequence). CDR3 sequence: CASTSPGLAGDGDTGELFF. DNA for the CDR3: TGTGCCAGCACCTCTCCGGGACTAGCGGGAGACGGTGACACCGGGGAGCTGTTTTTT.

This clonotype was seen a few times. The V and J genes are TRBV10-3 and TRBJ2-7; TRBD2 might be the D (7 bases). Germline V lookup: CDR1 ENHRY, CDR2 SYGVKD. There are 15 residues in the CDR3. Trimming removed 6 bases from V and 3 bases from J, with 18 bases in between. CDR3 DNA: TGTGCCATCAGCGGCACAGGGAGGGGAAACTACGAGCAGTACTTC. It codes for CAISGTGRGNYEQYF.

V is TRBV19 and J is TRBJ2-2; D unclear. The germline V gene encodes CDR1 LNHDA and CDR2 SQIVND (reference sequence). The CDR3 spans 16 residues. Trimming removed 5 bases from V and 6 bases from J, with 19 bases in between. In DNA form, the CDR3 reads TGTGCCAGTAGTCTACGACGGATAGATCGGCCCGGGGAGCTGTTTTTT. Its protein is CASSLRRIDRPGELFF. Drawing the rest from reference TRBV19 and TRBJ2-2, the complete variable domain is DGGITQSPKYLFRKEGQNVTLSCEQNLNHDAMYWYRQDPGQGLRLIYYSQIVNDFQKGDIAEGYSVSREKKESFPLTVTSAQKNPTAFYLCASSLRRIDRPGELFFGEGSRLTVL.

This chain links TRBV7-6 with TRBJ2-3; 7 bases map to TRBD2. The CDR3 contains 16 residues. CDR1 is SGHVS, CDR2 FNYEAQ, per germline. J lost 3 bases, V lost 4 bases, and 10 bases had no gene match. The CDR3 DNA is TGTGCCAGCAGCTCTCGAAGACTAGCCGTAACAGATACGCAGTATTTT. It specifies CASSSRRLAVTDTQYF.

The V call is TRBV7-2, the J call TRBJ2-7; 11 nucleotides align to TRBD2. In germline, CDR1 is SGHTA, CDR2 FQGNSA. Trimming took 6 bases from V and 5 from J; bases not matched to a gene: 9. The CDR3 has 15 amino acids. As DNA, the CDR3 is TGTGCCAGCAGGCGTACTAGCGGGAGTAGCAACGAGCAGTACTTC. Protein product: CASRRTSGSSNEQYF.

The J gene is TRBJ1-2, the V gene TRBV3-1, with D uncertain. V lost 4 bases and J lost 8, with 17 bases in between. In germline, CDR1 is LGHDT, CDR2 YNNKEL (reference sequence). The CDR3 totals 14 residues. Here the CDR3 reads CASSLEGLRYGYTF. The CDR3 DNA follows: TGTGCCAGCAGCCTAGAGGGTTTAAGATACGGCTACACCTTC. Drawing the rest from reference TRBV3-1 and TRBJ1-2, the complete variable domain is DTAVSQTPKYLVTQMGNDKSIKCEQNLGHDTMYWYKQDSKKFLKIMFSYNNKELIINETVPNRFSPKSPDKAHLNLHINSLELGDSAVYFCASSLEGLRYGYTFGSGTRLTVV.

In this sample, this clonotype turned up a few times. The genes are TRBV11-2 and TRBJ2-4; D unresolved. This CDR3 spans 14 amino acids. Germline CDR1 SGHAT, CDR2 FQNNGV. The V gene lost 5 bases and the J gene lost 2 bases, with 10 bases spanning the gap. DNA for the CDR3: TGTGCCAGCAGCGTCTCGTCGTCCAAAAACATTCAGTACTTC. Residues: CASSVSSSKNIQYF.

In its sample, this clonotype was seen a few times. The chain couples TRBV27 to TRBJ1-5, with unresolved D. The CDR3 extends over 12 amino acids. V gave up 6 bases and J gave up 6 bases, with 9 bases separating them. Germline assignment: CDR1 MNHEY and CDR2 SMNVEV (reference sequence). The CDR3 nucleotides read TGTGCCAGCAGAACCGGTGGTCAGCCCCAGCATTTT. This sequence encodes CASRTGGQPQHF.

The rearrangement joins TRBV7-3 to TRBJ2-3; D uncertain. This CDR3 spans 13 amino acids. V dropped 5 bases and J dropped 2 bases, with 8 bases sitting between them. Per germline, CDR1 SGHTA and CDR2 FQGTGA. As DNA, the CDR3 is TGTGCCAGCAGCCGCGTACACACAGATACGCAGTATTTT. Translated, it gives CASSRVHTDTQYF.

A single count supports this clonotype. The rearrangement joins TRBV6-2 or TRBV6-3 to TRBJ2-1; no firm D call. Looked up from germline, CDR1 is MNHEY and CDR2 is SVGEGT. Trimming shortened V by 2 bases and J by 7 bases, and 9 bases separated the two germline ends. The CDR3 contains 13 residues. The CDR3 nucleotides read TGTGCCAGCAGTTACGAAAGCTGGAATGAGCAGTTCTTC. Translating it yields CASSYESWNEQFF.

V gene TRBV5-1 combines with J gene TRBJ1-1; D unclear. CDR1 is SGHRS, CDR2 YFSETQ, per germline. Trimming pared 1 base from V and 8 bases from J, leaving 12 bases between. This CDR3 is 13 amino acids long. The CDR3 coding sequence is TGCGCCAGCAGCTTGACGGGGTATGTGGAAGCTTTCTTT. It translates to CASSLTGYVEAFF. Using reference TRBV5-1 and TRBJ1-1 for the parts outside the CDR3, the full variable domain is KAGVTQTPRYLIKTRGQQVTLSCSPISGHRSVSWYQQTPGQGLQFLFEYFSETQRNKGNFPGRFSGRQFSNSRSEMNVSTLELGDSALYLCASSLTGYVEAFFGQGTRLTVV.

The chain is built from TRBV7-2 and TRBJ1-3; D unclear. Germline CDR1 SGHTA, CDR2 FQGNSA. The germline V and J ends were trimmed by 6 bases and 7 bases, with 13 bases remaining between them. The CDR3 has 13 amino acids. The DNA for the CDR3 is TGTGCCAGCAGTTGGAGGTCTTCGAACACCATATATTTT. This gives the protein CASSWRSSNTIYF.

This clonotype was recorded a few times. The J gene is TRBJ1-3, the V gene TRBV30, with D possibly being TRBD1 (6 bases). V lost 3 bases, J lost 0 bases, and 12 bases lay in between. The CDR3 is made up of 15 amino acids. Germline V gene data show CDR1 as GTSNPN and CDR2 as SVGIG (reference sequence). The CDR3, as DNA: TGTGCCTGGAGGAGTAGGACAGCCTCTGGAAACACCATATATTTT. Its translation: CAWRSRTASGNTIYF.